The 15 T cell receptor beta chains below come from one sample, sequenced in a study of human T cells and chemical hapten exposure. As for time point: patch test 3, about 24 weeks after DPC sensitization. The treatment denotes: therapeutic diphenylcyclopropenone sensitization with weekly scalp DPC. TCRdb re-called the RACE reads through MiXCR, storing one row per CDR3 protein. The repertoire holds about 120,000 distinct CDR3 sequences, with about 10% as singletons. Sequencing was performed on whole blood, taken in connection with sensitization to the hapten diphenylcyclopropenone (DPC). The receptors derive from a woman aged 45-60 years with alopecia areata. Some clones in this sample may be carry-over from other donors' samples.

This clonotype was seen many times. The chain has TRBV5-1 and TRBJ2-3, with D tentatively TRBD2 (6 bases). Germline V gene data show CDR1 as SGHRS and CDR2 as YFSETQ. The CDR3 has 16 residues. V was pared by 0 bases and J by 4 bases, with 15 bases between. In nucleotides, the CDR3 is TGCGCCAGCAGCTTGGCCGGCGCGGGAATGGCAGATACGCAGTATTTT. Translated: CASSLAGAGMADTQYF.

This clonotype was seen a handful of times. The DNA is left out, because the CDR3 cannot be placed on it with certainty; the CDR3 is given as TCRdb lists it. J is TRBJ2-3 and V is TRBV27. The germline CDR1 and CDR2 sequences are MNHEY and SMNVEV (reference sequence). The CDR3 length is 15 residues, termini included. Here the CDR3 reads CASSSSTASTDTQYF.

The table lists this clonotype with many counts. This chain links TRBV9 with TRBJ1-1, with D maybe TRBD1 (6 bases). The CDR3 loop spans 13 amino acids. Trimming cost V 0 bases and J 6 bases, with 9 bases left between them. Germline V gene data show CDR1 as SGDLS and CDR2 as YYNGEE. The CDR3 DNA sequence: TGTGCCAGCAGCGTAGTACAGGGCTCTGAAGCTTTCTTT. Its protein is CASSVVQGSEAFF.

This chain joins TRBV28 and TRBJ1-2; a weak D match, TRBD1 (6 bases). Germline assignment: CDR1 MDHEN and CDR2 SYDVKM. Trimming removed 6 bases from V and 5 bases from J, with 22 bases in between. The CDR3 loop spans 16 amino acids. The CDR3 sequence: CASSRASGERVYGYTF. DNA of the CDR3: TGTGCCAGCAGCCGCGCCTCAGGGGAAAGAGTTTATGGCTACACCTTC.

This clonotype occurred a few times. V and J are TRBV4-3 and TRBJ2-6; weak D call: TRBD2 (5 bases). Trimming removed 0 bases from V and 1 base from J, with 10 bases in between. CDR1 is LGHNA, CDR2 YSLEER, per germline. This CDR3 comprises 17 residues. CDR3 region: CASSQEGPGSGANVLTF. The CDR3 DNA follows: TGCGCCAGCAGCCAAGAAGGCCCGGGATCTGGGGCCAACGTCCTGACTTTC.

This clonotype was detected many times. The chain employs TRBV7-9 and TRBJ2-3; TRBD2 matches at 7 bases. With 5 bases clipped from V and 2 bases from J, the junction kept 10 bases outside the gene matches. The germline V gene encodes CDR1 SEHNR and CDR2 FQNEAQ (reference sequence). The CDR3 length is 16 residues. CDR3 sequence: CASSLLASGFTDTQYF. CDR3 sequence (DNA): TGTGCCAGCAGCCTGCTCGCTAGCGGATTCACAGATACGCAGTATTTT.

The sample holds many counts of this clonotype. V is TRBV7-8 and J is TRBJ2-7, with 11 bases lining up with TRBD1. CDR3 length equals 15 residues. Unmatched junction bases numbered 7, after V lost 5 bases and J lost 4 bases. Germline V CDR1 and CDR2: SGHVS, FQNEAQ. The CDR3 sequence: CASSLGQGAPYEQYF. CDR3 sequence (DNA): TGTGCCAGCAGCCTAGGACAGGGGGCTCCATACGAGCAGTACTTC.

The rearrangement uses TRBV20-1 and TRBJ1-6; TRBD1 might be the D (6 bases). V dropped 6 bases and J dropped 7 bases, with 22 bases sitting between them. The CDR3 covers 16 residues. The germline V gene encodes CDR1 DFQATT and CDR2 SNEGSKA (reference sequence). The CDR3 sequence: CSAPMEVQGYNSPLHF. The DNA of the CDR3 is TGCAGTGCCCCTATGGAGGTACAGGGATACAATTCACCCCTCCACTTT.

The table lists this clonotype with many counts. The V and J genes are TRBV7-2 and TRBJ2-4; tentatively, D is TRBD2 (6 bases). CDR3 size: 13 residues. Trimming took off 6 bases at V and 7 bases at J, with 13 bases between the two ends. CDR1 SGHTA and CDR2 FQGNSA come from the germline V gene. CDR3: CASREGRVNIQYF. CDR3 DNA sequence: TGTGCCAGCAGGGAGGGCAGGGTCAACATTCAGTACTTC.

This clonotype has only a few counts. This chain uses TRBV20-1 with TRBJ2-7, with 9 bases lining up with TRBD2. The trim removed 1 base at V and 3 bases at J, leaving 4 bases unmatched. The CDR3 covers 14 residues. The germline V gene encodes CDR1 DFQATT and CDR2 SNEGSKA (reference sequence). This CDR3 reads CSARGGSGGYEQYF. CDR3 bases: TGCAGTGCTAGAGGCGGTAGCGGGGGCTACGAGCAGTACTTC.

The genes are TRBV6-2 or TRBV6-3 and TRBJ2-7; TRBD1 aligns across 8 bases. The CDR3 runs to 16 residues. Germline CDR1 MNHEY, CDR2 SVGEGT. Trimming at V came to 0 bases and at J to 2 bases, leaving 6 bases not matched to a gene. The CDR3 spells CASSYSRGQVTYEQYF. The DNA of the CDR3 is TGTGCCAGCAGTTACTCGAGGGGACAGGTAACCTACGAGCAGTACTTC.

This clonotype was seen a handful of times. J is TRBJ2-3 and V is TRBV20-1; the match to TRBD2 covers 9 bases. CDR3 length: 15 amino acids. Germline V gene data show CDR1 as DFQATT and CDR2 as SNEGSKA (reference sequence). Trimming at V came to 4 bases and at J to 0 bases, leaving 5 bases not matched to a gene. The CDR3 DNA is TGCAGTGCTAAGGGCCTAGCGGGGAGCACAGATACGCAGTATTTT. It codes for CSAKGLAGSTDTQYF.

The chain combines TRBV6-5 with TRBJ2-3; possible D gene TRBD2, 5 bases. CDR1 and CDR2 from the germline V gene are MNHEY and SVGAGI. Between the trimmed V and J ends, which lost 7 bases and 6 bases, there was a span of 17 bases. The CDR3 length is 14 residues. This CDR3 reads CASTLRDGGDTQYF. DNA for the CDR3: TGTGCCAGCACCCTAAGGGATGGAGGCGATACGCAGTATTTT.

This chain connects TRBV4-3 to TRBJ2-1; TRBD2 matches at 7 bases. The CDR3 is made up of 16 amino acids. V lost 2 bases and J lost 7; bases outside the gene matches: 11. Germline lookup yields CDR1 LGHNA and CDR2 YSLEER. The CDR3, as DNA: TGCGCCAGCAGCCAATATCTAGCTAGCGGAGGGAATGAGCAGTTCTTC. Encoded protein: CASSQYLASGGNEQFF.

This clonotype has more than one count but fewer than ten. The V and J genes are TRBV20-1 and TRBJ2-3; D ambiguous. Trimming removed 6 bases from V and 3 bases from J, with 13 bases in between. CDR1 is DFQATT and CDR2 is SNEGSKA in the germline V gene (reference sequence). The CDR3 loop spans 13 amino acids. The DNA of the CDR3 is TGCAGTGCAGGTACCCAGTTTACAGATACGCAGTATTTT. Residues: CSAGTQFTDTQYF.